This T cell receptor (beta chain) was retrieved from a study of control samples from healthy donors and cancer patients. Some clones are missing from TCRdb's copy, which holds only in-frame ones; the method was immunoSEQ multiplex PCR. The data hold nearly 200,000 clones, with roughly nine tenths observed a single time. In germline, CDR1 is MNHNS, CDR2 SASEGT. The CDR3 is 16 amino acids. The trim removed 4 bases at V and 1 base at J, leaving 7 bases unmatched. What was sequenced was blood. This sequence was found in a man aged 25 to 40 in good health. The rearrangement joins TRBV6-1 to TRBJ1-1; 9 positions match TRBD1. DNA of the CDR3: TGTGCCAGCAGTGGGGTTGGGACAGGGTCGAACACTGAAGCTTTCTTT. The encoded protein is CASSGVGTGSNTEAFF.